The 4 T cell receptor beta chains given below trace back to one sample, sequenced in a study of blood T cell repertoires in COVID-19. Measured with immunoSEQ multiplex PCR; TCRdb has only the in-frame clones, and not every one. The sample consists of 150,000 to 200,000 clones, just under 85% of them appearing once. The specimen sequenced was peripheral blood. These receptors came from a woman of 80 years or more with acute or convalescent COVID-19.

The CDR3 loop is CASSQTGLTGYTF. The CDR3 DNA reads TGCGCCAGCAGCCAGACAGGACTGACGGGCTACACCTTC. The chain uses TRBV4-1 and TRBJ1-2, with D perhaps TRBD1 (6 bases). Trimming removed 3 bases from V and 8 bases from J, with 13 bases in between. The CDR3 has 13 amino acids. Looked up from germline, CDR1 is MGHRA and CDR2 is YSYEKL.

The rearrangement uses TRBV18 and TRBJ2-2, with TRBD1 as a possible D gene (6 bases). The CDR3 is 16 amino acids. The V end lost 0 bases, the J end lost 2 bases, and 10 bases lay between the germline ends. The germline V gene has CDR1 KGHSH and CDR2 LQKENI. CDR3: CASSPPARGNTGELFF. For the CDR3, the DNA is TGTGCCAGCTCACCACCCGCCAGGGGTAACACCGGGGAGCTGTTTTTT.

The J gene is TRBJ1-1, the V gene TRBV5-6, with 9 bases aligning to TRBD1. The CDR3 is 12 amino acids. V lost 5 bases to trimming and J lost 7 bases; unmatched junction nucleotides: 3. The germline CDR1 and CDR2 sequences are SGHDT and YYEEEE. The CDR3 spells CASSLTGGEAFF. In DNA form, the CDR3 reads TGTGCCAGCAGTTTGACAGGGGGTGAAGCTTTCTTT.

This clone was seen once. The gene calls are TRBV13 and TRBJ2-7, with 10 positions matching TRBD2. CDR1 PRHDT and CDR2 FYEKMQ come from the germline V gene (reference sequence). The CDR3 contains 15 residues. The junction had 11 bases not matched to a gene; V was cut back by 5 bases and J by 7 bases. CDR3 sequence (DNA): TGTGCCAGCAGCCAAGCGGGAGGGCCTACAGGAGAGCAGTACTTC. This codes for CASSQAGGPTGEQYF. The full variable domain, completed using reference TRBV13 and TRBJ2-7, is AAGVIQSPRHLIKEKRETATLKCYPIPRHDTVYWYQQGPGQDPQFLISFYEKMQSDKGSIPDRFSAQQFSDYHSELNMSSLELGDSALYFCASSQAGGPTGEQYFGPGTRLTVT.